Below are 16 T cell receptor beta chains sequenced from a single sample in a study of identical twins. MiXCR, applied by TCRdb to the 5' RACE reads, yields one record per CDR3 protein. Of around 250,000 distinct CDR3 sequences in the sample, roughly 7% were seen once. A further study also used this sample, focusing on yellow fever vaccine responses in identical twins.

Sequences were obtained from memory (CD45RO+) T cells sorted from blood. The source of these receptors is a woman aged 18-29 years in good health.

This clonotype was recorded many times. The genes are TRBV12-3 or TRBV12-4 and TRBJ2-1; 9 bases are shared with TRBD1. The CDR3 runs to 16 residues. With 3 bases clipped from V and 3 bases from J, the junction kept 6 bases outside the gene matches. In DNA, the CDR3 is TGTGCCAGCAGTTTCCGATGGGACAGGGACTACAATGAGCAGTTCTTC. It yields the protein CASSFRWDRDYNEQFF.

In DNA form, the CDR3 reads TGCAGCGTAACCGGGACAGGAGTTTACAATGAGCAGTTCTTC. Its translation is CSVTGTGVYNEQFF. This chain uses TRBV29-1 with TRBJ2-1; 8 nucleotides match TRBD1. The V gene's germline CDR1 is SQVTM and CDR2 ANQGSEA. This CDR3 is 14 amino acids long. V trimming: 6 bases; J trimming: 4 bases; junction bases outside the gene matches: 8.

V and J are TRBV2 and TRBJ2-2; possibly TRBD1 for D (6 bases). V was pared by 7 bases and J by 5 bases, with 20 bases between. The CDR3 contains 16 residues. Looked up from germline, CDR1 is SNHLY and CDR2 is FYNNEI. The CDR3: CASTKTGSLSTGELFF. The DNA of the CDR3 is TGTGCCAGCACGAAAACAGGGTCCCTGTCAACCGGGGAGCTGTTTTTT.

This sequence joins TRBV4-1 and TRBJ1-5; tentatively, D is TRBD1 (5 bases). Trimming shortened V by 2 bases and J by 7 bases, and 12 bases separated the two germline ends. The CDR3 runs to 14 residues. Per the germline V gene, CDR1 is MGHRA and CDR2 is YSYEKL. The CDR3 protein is CASSQPGRKQPQHF. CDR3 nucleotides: TGCGCCAGCAGCCAACCGGGGCGTAAACAGCCCCAGCATTTT.

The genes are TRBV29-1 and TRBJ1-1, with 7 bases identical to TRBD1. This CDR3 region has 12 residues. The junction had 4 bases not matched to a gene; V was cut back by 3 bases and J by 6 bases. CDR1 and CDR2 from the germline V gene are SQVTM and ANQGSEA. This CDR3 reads CSVDRGISEAFF. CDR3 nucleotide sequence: TGCAGCGTTGACAGGGGGATCTCTGAAGCTTTCTTT.

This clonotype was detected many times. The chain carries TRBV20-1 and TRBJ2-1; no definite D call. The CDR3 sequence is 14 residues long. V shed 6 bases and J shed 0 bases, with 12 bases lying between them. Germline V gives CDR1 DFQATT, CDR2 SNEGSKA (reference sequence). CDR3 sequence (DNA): TGCAGTGCCATATCCCAGAGCTCCTACAATGAGCAGTTCTTC. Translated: CSAISQSSYNEQFF.

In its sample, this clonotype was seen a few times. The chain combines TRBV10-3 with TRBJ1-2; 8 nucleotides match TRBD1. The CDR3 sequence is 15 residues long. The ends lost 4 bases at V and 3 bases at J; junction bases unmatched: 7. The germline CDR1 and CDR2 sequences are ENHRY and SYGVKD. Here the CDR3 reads CAISAGTTGDYGYTF. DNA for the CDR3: TGTGCCATCAGTGCTGGGACGACAGGGGACTATGGCTACACCTTC.

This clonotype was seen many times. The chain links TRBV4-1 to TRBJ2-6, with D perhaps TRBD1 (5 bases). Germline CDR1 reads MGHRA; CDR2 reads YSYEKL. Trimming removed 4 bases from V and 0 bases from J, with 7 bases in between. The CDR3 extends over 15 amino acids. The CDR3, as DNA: TGCGCCAGCAGCCCTGACAGCTCTGGGGCCAACGTCCTGACTTTC. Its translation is CASSPDSSGANVLTF.

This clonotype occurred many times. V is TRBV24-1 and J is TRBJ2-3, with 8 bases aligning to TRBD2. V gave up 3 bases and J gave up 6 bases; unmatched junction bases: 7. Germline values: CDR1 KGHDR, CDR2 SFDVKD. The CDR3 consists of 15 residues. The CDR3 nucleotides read TGTGCCACCAGTGATAGAGCGGGAGCAGGCGATACGCAGTATTTT. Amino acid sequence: CATSDRAGAGDTQYF.

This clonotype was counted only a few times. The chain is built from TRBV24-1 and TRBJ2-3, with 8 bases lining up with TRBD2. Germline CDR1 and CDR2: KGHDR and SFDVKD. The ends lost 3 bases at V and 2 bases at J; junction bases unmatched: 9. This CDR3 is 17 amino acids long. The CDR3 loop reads CATSDVLAVGTTDTQYF. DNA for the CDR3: TGTGCCACCAGTGATGTACTAGCGGTTGGGACCACAGATACGCAGTATTTT.

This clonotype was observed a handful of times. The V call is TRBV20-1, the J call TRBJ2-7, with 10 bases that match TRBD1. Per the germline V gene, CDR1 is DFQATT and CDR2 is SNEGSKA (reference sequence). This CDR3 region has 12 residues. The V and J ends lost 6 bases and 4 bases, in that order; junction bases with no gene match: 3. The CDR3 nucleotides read TGCAGTGCCCCGGGACAGGGGTACGAGCAGTACGTC. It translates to CSAPGQGYEQYV.

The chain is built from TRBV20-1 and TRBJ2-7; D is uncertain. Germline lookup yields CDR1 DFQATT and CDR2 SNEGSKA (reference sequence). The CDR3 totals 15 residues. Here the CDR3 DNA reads TGCAGGGCCACTCAACTGCGTAGTGATTCCTACGAGCAGTACGTC. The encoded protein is CRATQLRSDSYEQYV.

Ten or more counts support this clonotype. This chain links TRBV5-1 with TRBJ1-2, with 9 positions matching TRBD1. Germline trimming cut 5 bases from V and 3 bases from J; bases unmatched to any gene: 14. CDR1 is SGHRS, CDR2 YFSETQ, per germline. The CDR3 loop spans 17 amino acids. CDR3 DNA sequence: TGCGCCAGCAGTTTTAGGCCTACAGGGGGCGAGGACTATGGCTACACCTTC. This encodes CASSFRPTGGEDYGYTF.

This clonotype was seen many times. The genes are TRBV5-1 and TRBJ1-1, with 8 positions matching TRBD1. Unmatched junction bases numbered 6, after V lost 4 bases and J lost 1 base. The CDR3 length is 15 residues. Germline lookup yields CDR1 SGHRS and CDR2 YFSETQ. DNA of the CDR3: TGCGCCAGCAGCATTGGACAGGGCCAGAACACTGAAGCTTTCTTT. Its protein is CASSIGQGQNTEAFF.

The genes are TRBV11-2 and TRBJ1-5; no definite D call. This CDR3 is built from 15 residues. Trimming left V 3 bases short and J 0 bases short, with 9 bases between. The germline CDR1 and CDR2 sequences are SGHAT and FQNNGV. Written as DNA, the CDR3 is TGTGCCAGCAGCTTGAGCCACCTTAGCAATCAGCCCCAGCATTTT. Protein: CASSLSHLSNQPQHF.

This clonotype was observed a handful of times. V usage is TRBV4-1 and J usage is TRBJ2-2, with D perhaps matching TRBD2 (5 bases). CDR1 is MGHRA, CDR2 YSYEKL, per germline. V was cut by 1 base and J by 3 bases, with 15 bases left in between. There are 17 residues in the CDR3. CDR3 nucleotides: TGCGCCAGCAGCCAAGGTTTATCGGAGGTGTACACCGGGGAGCTGTTTTTT. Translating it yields CASSQGLSEVYTGELFF.